Below are 12 T cell receptor beta chains sequenced from a single sample in a study of long-term antiretroviral therapy in people with HIV. The assay used was immunoSEQ (version v3.0), run at survey level. Measured with immunoSEQ multiplex PCR; TCRdb has only the in-frame clones, and not every one. The sample includes about 18,000 clones, roughly nine tenths of them seen just once. The specimen was unsorted PBMCs, collected 4.2 years after starting antiretroviral therapy. These receptors came from a man aged 45-60 years with HIV.

This rearrangement joins TRBV2 to TRBJ1-2; the D is unclear. The CDR3 consists of 12 residues. The ends were cut back, 1 base at V and 7 bases at J, with 7 bases in the middle. CDR1 is SNHLY, CDR2 FYNNEI, per germline. CDR3 protein: CASSEGFGGYTF. The CDR3 DNA sequence: TGTGCCAGCAGTGAAGGGTTCGGTGGCTACACCTTC. Based on the CDR3 plus reference TRBV2 and TRBJ1-2, the full variable domain is EPEVTQTPSHQVTQMGQEVILRCVPISNHLYFYWYRQILGQKVEFLVSFYNNEISEKSEIFDDQFSVERPDGSNFTLKIRSTKLEDSAMYFCASSEGFGGYTFGSGTRLTVV.

The chain carries TRBV9 and TRBJ2-2; D is uncertain. This CDR3 has 12 residues. Germline CDR1 and CDR2: SGDLS and YYNGEE. The V end was cut by 1 base, the J end by 6 bases, with 4 bases between. CDR3 protein: CASSVLAGELFF. CDR3 in DNA: TGTGCCAGCAGCGTACTCGCCGGGGAGCTGTTTTTT. The variable domain in full, with the rest retrieved from reference TRBV9 and TRBJ2-2, is DSGVTQTPKHLITATGQRVTLRCSPRSGDLSVYWYQQSLDQGLQFLIQYYNGEERAKGNILERFSAQQFPDLHSELNLSSLELGDSALYFCASSVLAGELFFGEGSRLTVL.

The genes are TRBV6-6 and TRBJ2-1, with TRBD2 matching 8 bases. The CDR3 extends over 14 amino acids. Per germline, CDR1 MNHNY and CDR2 SVGAGI (reference sequence). Trimming cost V 7 bases and J 8 bases; bases outside gene matches: 10. The CDR3 loop reads CASTPPGLGDEQFF. The CDR3 DNA is TGTGCCAGCACCCCCCCGGGACTAGGGGATGAGCAGTTCTTC.

This clone was counted only a few times. The chain joins TRBV5-6 to TRBJ2-3, with 8 nucleotides matching TRBD1. Per the germline V gene, CDR1 is SGHDT and CDR2 is YYEEEE. V gave up 1 base and J gave up 2 bases; unmatched junction bases: 3. The CDR3 contains 15 residues. Here the CDR3 reads CASSLSQGATDTQYF. In DNA, the CDR3 is TGTGCCAGCAGCTTGAGCCAGGGGGCCACAGATACGCAGTATTTT.

The J gene is TRBJ2-1, the V gene TRBV27; 12 nucleotides line up with TRBD2. In germline, CDR1 is MNHEY, CDR2 SMNVEV (reference sequence). V dropped 4 bases and J dropped 11; count of bases not matched to a gene: 9. The CDR3 totals 15 residues. CDR3 DNA sequence: TGTGCCAGCAGTTCTCTAGGACTAGCGGGATTGAAGCAGTTCTTC. Protein product: CASSSLGLAGLKQFF.

The chain couples TRBV4-3 to TRBJ2-2; tentatively, D is TRBD1 (6 bases). Deletions cut 3 bases from V and 7 bases from J, with 9 bases between. Germline CDR1 LGHNA, CDR2 YSLEER. There are 13 residues in the CDR3. The CDR3 loop reads CASSHRGVGELFF. CDR3 nucleotides: TGCGCCAGCAGCCACAGGGGTGTCGGGGAGCTGTTTTTT.

The rearrangement links TRBV27 to TRBJ2-1; 10 nucleotides line up with TRBD2. This CDR3 region has 14 residues. The germline CDR1 and CDR2 sequences are MNHEY and SMNVEV (reference sequence). V gave up 8 bases and J gave up 5 bases; unmatched junction bases: 6. The CDR3 protein is CASAGLAGDNEQFF. The CDR3, as DNA: TGTGCCAGCGCGGGGCTAGCGGGGGACAATGAGCAGTTCTTC.

This clone showed up just a few times. The chain carries TRBV11-2 and TRBJ1-2, with 7 bases matching TRBD1. The CDR3 has 15 residues. With V trimmed by 5 bases and J by 1 base, 7 bases remained unmatched. Per the germline V gene, CDR1 is SGHAT and CDR2 is FQNNGV. The CDR3 nucleotides are TGTGCCAGCAGCGACGGGACAGCACTTAACTATGGCTACACCTTC. It translates to CASSDGTALNYGYTF.

This rearrangement joins TRBV4-1 to TRBJ2-1; TRBD1 agrees at 10 bases. Germline CDR1 and CDR2: MGHRA and YSYEKL. With V trimmed by 1 base and J by 3 bases, 3 bases remained unmatched. The length of the CDR3 is 16 residues. CDR3 sequence (DNA): TGCGCCAGCAGCCAAGCTCGGACAGGGGGCTACAATGAGCAGTTCTTC. Translation gives CASSQARTGGYNEQFF.

The chain uses TRBV28 and TRBJ2-7; TRBD1 might be the D (6 bases). The germline CDR1 and CDR2 sequences are MDHEN and SYDVKM. V was cut by 3 bases and J by 0 bases, with 12 bases left in between. This CDR3 region has 15 residues. In nucleotides, the CDR3 is TGTGCCAGCAGTTTCCGGGACATCGCCTCCTACGAGCAGTACTTC. Amino acids: CASSFRDIASYEQYF.

V gene TRBV5-1 combines with J gene TRBJ1-2, with D unresolved. This CDR3 comprises 16 residues. V was cut by 1 base and J by 0 bases, with 13 bases left in between. Germline V gives CDR1 SGHRS, CDR2 YFSETQ. The CDR3 DNA reads TGCGCCAGCAGCTTGTCCGAGGCGGCGGCTAACTATGGCTACACCTTC. Translating it yields CASSLSEAAANYGYTF.

The genes are TRBV5-1 and TRBJ2-7, with 8 bases fitting TRBD1. V shed 3 bases, J shed 2 bases, and the junction held 4 bases outside the gene matches. The CDR3 extends over 14 amino acids. Germline-derived CDR1 and CDR2 are SGHRS and YFSETQ. The CDR3 bases are TGCGCCAGCAGCTCGAGGACAGGGACCTACGAGCAGTACTTC. This sequence encodes CASSSRTGTYEQYF.